Detailed here is one T cell receptor beta chain. This sample is drawn from a study of Ad26.COV2.S vaccination and SARS-CoV-2 variants. Across the whole study: Once, or twice with 56 days between doses, Ad26.COV2.S was given intramuscularly.

Treatment reported: 19 received Ad26.COV2.S at low or high dose, single or two shots; 5 received placebo; per-sample allocation not given. Samples analyzed were those drawn on day 63 after the first vaccine or placebo injection. This person who donated was an adult of 18-55 years in Boston. Immunization relied on an Ad26 vector, which expressed Wuhan-strain SARS-CoV-2 spike. V shed 3 bases and J shed 0 bases, with 12 bases lying between them. Germline V gene lookup returns CDR1 MNHEY and CDR2 SMNVEV (reference sequence). The CDR3 has 15 amino acids. This table comes from immunoSEQ multiplex PCR, and its TCRdb copy is limited to in-frame clones, with some not included. The data hold approximately 450,000 clones, with 80% to 95% observed a single time.

The input for sequencing was peripheral blood, taken in a trial of Ad26.COV2.S vaccine versus placebo. This receptor was taken from a person aged 18-60 years who received the Ad26.COV2.S COVID-19 vaccine or a placebo. The rearrangement uses TRBV27 and TRBJ2-7; perhaps D is TRBD1 or TRBD2 (5 bases each). CDR3 protein: CASSFSEGTSYEQYF. The CDR3 DNA is TGTGCCAGCAGTTTTAGTGAAGGGACCTCCTACGAGCAGTACTTC.